This T cell receptor (beta chain) was profiled in a study of response to subunit inactivated influenza vaccine. Whole-study results and caveats: Few additional T cells are recruited per seasonal influenza vaccination, authors suggested.

Trimming took off 3 bases at V and 1 base at J, with 7 bases between the two ends. This CDR3 spans 12 amino acids. CDR1 and CDR2 (germline): DFQATT, SNEGSKA (reference sequence). This clonotype was seen at least ten times. Its specificity is unknown. TCRdb reprocessed the RT-PCR reads with MiXCR, giving one entry per CDR3 protein. The sample has more than 700,000 distinct CDR3 sequences, 21% seen once. This sequence joins TRBV20-1 and TRBJ2-7, with TRBD2 as a possible D gene (6 bases). The sequence came from a man aged 45-65 years who received an inactivated influenza vaccine. This material consisted of PBMCs from blood, taken less than 6 days after vaccination. The CDR3 nucleotides are TGCAGTGCTAGGGGACTTTCCTACGAGCAGTACTTC. Its protein product is CSARGLSYEQYF.